The 23 T cell receptor beta chains reported below all come from one sample, sequenced in a study of T cells after yellow fever vaccination. TCRdb redid the calling of the 5' RACE reads with MiXCR, one entry per CDR3 protein. Of 120,000 or so distinct CDR3 sequences listed, over 12% were seen once; the top ten hold more than 40%. Sequences were derived from CD8+ T cells sorted from PBMCs, sampled 5 days after the yellow fever booster vaccination. These receptors were obtained from a man aged 18 to 29 who received the YFV17D yellow fever vaccine.

In this sample, this clonotype turned up once. The V and J genes are TRBV3-1 and TRBJ2-5; D tentatively reads TRBD1 or TRBD2 (5 bases each). V lost 4 bases, J lost 10 bases, and 13 bases lay in between. The CDR3 covers 12 residues. Germline V lookup: CDR1 LGHDT, CDR2 YNNKEL (reference sequence). DNA for the CDR3: TGTGCCAGCAGCCTACGCCGGGACCACCAGTACTTC. It codes for CASSLRRDHQYF.

This clonotype was counted a few times. The J gene is TRBJ1-3, the V gene TRBV6-5; the D is unclear. Trimming left V 10 bases short and J 0 bases short, with 10 bases between. The CDR3 spans 13 residues. The V gene's germline CDR1 is MNHEY and CDR2 SVGAGI. The CDR3 nucleotides are TGTGCCATATCCCCCAGCTCTGGAAACACCATATATTTT. Encoded protein: CAISPSSGNTIYF.

Only a few counts were recorded for this clonotype. V gene TRBV4-3 combines with J gene TRBJ2-7; D may be TRBD1 (6 bases). The CDR3 consists of 15 residues. Germline assignment: CDR1 LGHNA and CDR2 YSLEER. V was pared by 4 bases and J by 2 bases, with 15 bases between. The CDR3, as DNA: TGCGCCAGCAGCCCTAGGGGGACGGAGCCCTACGAGCAGTACTTC. Its translation: CASSPRGTEPYEQYF.

This clonotype was counted between two and nine times. The rearrangement uses TRBV11-2 and TRBJ2-7; 7 nucleotides line up with TRBD2. With 4 bases clipped from V and 2 bases from J, the junction kept 5 bases outside the gene matches. The CDR3 sequence is 14 residues long. Germline V CDR1 and CDR2: SGHAT, FQNNGV. CDR3 loop: CASSSPGGPYEQYF. CDR3 DNA sequence: TGTGCCAGCAGCTCACCGGGGGGTCCCTACGAGCAGTACTTC. Based on the CDR3 plus reference TRBV11-2 and TRBJ2-7, the full variable domain is EAGVAQSPRYKIIEKRQSVAFWCNPISGHATLYWYQQILGQGPKLLIQFQNNGVVDDSQLPKDRFSAERLKGVDSTLKIQPAKLEDSAVYLCASSSPGGPYEQYFGPGTRLTVT.

This clonotype was seen a single time. This chain joins TRBV12-3 or TRBV12-4 and TRBJ1-1; no reliable D call. Trimming pared 3 bases from V and 1 base from J, leaving 18 bases between. The CDR3 spans 17 residues. CDR3 coding DNA: TGTGCCAGCAGTTTTGGGTATTTGGGCAACCCGAACACTGAAGCTTTCTTT. Translating gives CASSFGYLGNPNTEAFF.

The sample holds a few counts of this clonotype. The CDR3 protein is CASSTPDSTYTGELFF. In nucleotides, the CDR3 is TGTGCCAGCAGTACCCCGGACAGTACCTACACCGGGGAGCTGTTTTTT. The chain carries TRBV28 and TRBJ2-2; a weak D match, TRBD1 (6 bases). From germline, CDR1 is MDHEN and CDR2 SYDVKM. Deletions cut 5 bases from V and 3 bases from J, with 16 bases between. The CDR3 is made up of 16 amino acids.

The rearrangement links TRBV5-1 to TRBJ2-7, with 10 bases identical to TRBD1. The CDR3 has 14 amino acids. The ends lost 3 bases at V and 7 bases at J; junction bases unmatched: 7. The germline V gene encodes CDR1 SGHRS and CDR2 YFSETQ. This CDR3 reads CASSSGQGSVEQYF. The CDR3 DNA follows: TGCGCCAGCAGCTCGGGACAGGGGTCTGTTGAGCAGTACTTC.

CDR3 region: CASSSTQDKNTDTQYF. DNA for the CDR3: TGTGCCAGCAGTTCCACTCAGGACAAAAACACAGATACGCAGTATTTT. V and J are TRBV7-3 and TRBJ2-3; tentatively, D is TRBD1 (5 bases). The CDR3 has 16 residues. The germline V and J ends were trimmed by 6 bases and 2 bases, with 18 bases remaining between them. The germline V gene has CDR1 SGHTA and CDR2 FQGTGA.

This clonotype occurred many times. J is TRBJ1-1 and V is TRBV7-3; perhaps TRBD1 as D (6 bases). V lost 3 bases to trimming and J lost 6 bases, with 8 bases between them. Germline CDR1 reads SGHTA; CDR2 reads FQGTGA. This CDR3 comprises 12 residues. The CDR3 reads CASSLGGPEAFF. The CDR3 DNA sequence: TGTGCCAGCAGCTTGGGGGGCCCTGAAGCTTTCTTT.

This clonotype was picked up many times. The chain combines TRBV29-1 with TRBJ2-1, with a weak D call TRBD2 (7 bases). CDR1 and CDR2 from the germline V gene are SQVTM and ANQGSEA. CDR3 length: 13 residues. Trimming took 5 bases from V and 6 from J, leaving 14 bases between them. CDR3 DNA sequence: TGCAGCGTTTGGGGGGGGGCAGGCAATGAGCAGTTCTTC. This translates into CSVWGGAGNEQFF.

This clonotype was picked up a small number of times. The gene calls are TRBV5-1 and TRBJ2-1; D not certain. The germline gives CDR1 SGHRS, CDR2 YFSETQ. The CDR3 has 12 residues. Trimming left V 0 bases short and J 8 bases short, with 6 bases between. CDR3: CASSLASHEQFF. DNA of the CDR3: TGCGCCAGCAGCTTGGCATCGCATGAGCAGTTCTTC.

There are a few counts of this clonotype. V gene TRBV5-1 combines with J gene TRBJ2-7, with D uncertain. This CDR3 has 13 residues. Germline V CDR1 and CDR2: SGHRS, YFSETQ. CDR3 region: CASSLRDVYQQYV. The CDR3 DNA is TGCGCCAGCAGCTTAAGGGATGTCTACCAGCAGTACGTC.

The rearrangement uses TRBV27 and TRBJ1-1; TRBD1 matches 7 bases. There are 14 residues in the CDR3. V lost 5 bases, J lost 2 bases, and 5 bases stayed unmatched. Germline V gives CDR1 MNHEY, CDR2 SMNVEV (reference sequence). In DNA, the CDR3 is TGTGCCAGCAGTCCCAGACAGGGAAACACTGAAGCTTTCTTT. Translating gives CASSPRQGNTEAFF.

This rearrangement joins TRBV7-9 to TRBJ2-5, with D perhaps TRBD1 (6 bases). Germline CDR1 and CDR2: SEHNR and FQNEAQ (reference sequence). The CDR3 spans 15 residues. Trimming took 5 bases from V and 3 from J, leaving 16 bases between them. CDR3 nucleotides: TGTGCCAGCAGCCCCCCCGGGACACGGAAAGAGACCCAGTACTTC. Residues: CASSPPGTRKETQYF.

The J gene is TRBJ2-1, the V gene TRBV7-6; 7 nucleotides line up with TRBD2. The germline V gene has CDR1 SGHVS and CDR2 FNYEAQ. V was pared by 1 base and J by 8 bases, with 8 bases of the junction left unmatched. The CDR3 runs 15 residues. CDR3 nucleotide sequence: TGTGCCAGCAGCTTAGGGCGCGGCGGGGGATATGAGCAGTTCTTC. Its protein is CASSLGRGGGYEQFF. Based on the CDR3 plus reference TRBV7-6 and TRBJ2-1, the full variable domain is GAGVSQSPRYKVTKRGQDVALRCDPISGHVSLYWYRQALGQGPEFLTYFNYEAQQDKSGLPNDRFSAERPEGSISTLTIQRTEQRDSAMYRCASSLGRGGGYEQFFGPGTRLTVL.

The chain links TRBV12-5 to TRBJ2-6; 15 nucleotides agree with TRBD2. Germline CDR1 reads LGHNT; CDR2 reads FRNRAP. The CDR3 length is 18 residues. V trimming: 5 bases; J trimming: 4 bases; junction bases outside the gene matches: 6. This CDR3 is CASGLGTSGGSGANVLTF. In DNA form, the CDR3 reads TGTGCTAGTGGTCTGGGGACTAGCGGGGGGTCCGGGGCCAACGTCCTGACTTTC.

Only a few counts were recorded for this clonotype. The genes are TRBV18 and TRBJ1-6; 8 nucleotides align to TRBD1. The CDR3 has 17 residues. The V gene end was trimmed by 6 bases and the J gene end by 7 bases; junction bases not matched to a gene: 14. Per germline, CDR1 KGHSH and CDR2 LQKENI. This chain's CDR3 is CASSPPGGPNPNSPLHF. The DNA for the CDR3 is TGTGCCAGCTCCCCCCCAGGGGGCCCTAACCCAAATTCACCCCTCCACTTT.

J is TRBJ2-1 and V is TRBV6-1, with 12 bases that match TRBD2. Germline trimming cut 2 bases from V and 8 bases from J; bases unmatched to any gene: 7. The CDR3 has 16 amino acids. Germline V CDR1 and CDR2: MNHNS, SASEGT. For the CDR3, the DNA is TGTGCCAGCAGTGAACACCTAGCGGGGGGGTCGGATGAGCAGTTCTTC. The encoded protein is CASSEHLAGGSDEQFF.

The table lists this clonotype with a few counts. The V call is TRBV24-1, the J call TRBJ2-2; D is unclear. Germline V gene sequence: CDR1 KGHDR, CDR2 SFDVKD. This CDR3 comprises 14 residues. V lost 5 bases and J 6 bases, leaving 12 bases between the germline ends. Here the CDR3 reads CATSASTRSGELFF. Here the CDR3 DNA reads TGTGCCACCAGTGCTTCCACTCGATCCGGGGAGCTGTTTTTT.

The gene calls are TRBV7-9 and TRBJ1-1, with D possibly TRBD1 on 6 matching bases. Trimming pared 7 bases from V and 4 bases from J, leaving 16 bases between. Per germline, CDR1 SEHNR and CDR2 FQNEAQ (reference sequence). This CDR3 comprises 14 residues. CDR3 protein: CASTIQGGATEAFF. The CDR3 region has the DNA TGTGCCAGCACAATACAGGGTGGCGCCACTGAAGCTTTCTTT.

The sample holds one count of this clonotype. This chain connects TRBV3-1 to TRBJ2-1, with D uncertain. V was clipped by 1 base and J by 5 bases, with 6 bases between them. Germline V CDR1 and CDR2: LGHDT, YNNKEL (reference sequence). The CDR3 spans 13 residues. The CDR3 reads CASSQAWDNEQFF. Written as DNA, the CDR3 is TGTGCCAGCAGCCAAGCGTGGGACAATGAGCAGTTCTTC.

This clonotype was seen repeatedly, ten times or more. The chain couples TRBV20-1 to TRBJ2-7, with D uncertain. The CDR3 is 13 residues long. V lost 3 bases, J lost 2 bases, and 11 bases lay in between. Germline assignment: CDR1 DFQATT and CDR2 SNEGSKA (reference sequence). Here the CDR3 DNA reads TGCAGTGCTAGGCTGGGCCATGCCTACGAGCAGTACTTC. Its protein product is CSARLGHAYEQYF.

This clonotype has a handful of counts. The CDR3 nucleotides are TGTGCCAGCAGTGAAACAATGGGTAGCGGCGCAGTTAGGAGCTCCTACAATGAGCAGTTCTTC. Encoded protein: CASSETMGSGAVRSSYNEQFF. The chain uses TRBV6-1 and TRBJ2-1, with D tentatively TRBD2 (6 bases). This CDR3 is 21 amino acids long. V lost 2 bases to trimming and J lost 0 bases, with 26 bases between them. CDR1 and CDR2 from the germline V gene are MNHNS and SASEGT.